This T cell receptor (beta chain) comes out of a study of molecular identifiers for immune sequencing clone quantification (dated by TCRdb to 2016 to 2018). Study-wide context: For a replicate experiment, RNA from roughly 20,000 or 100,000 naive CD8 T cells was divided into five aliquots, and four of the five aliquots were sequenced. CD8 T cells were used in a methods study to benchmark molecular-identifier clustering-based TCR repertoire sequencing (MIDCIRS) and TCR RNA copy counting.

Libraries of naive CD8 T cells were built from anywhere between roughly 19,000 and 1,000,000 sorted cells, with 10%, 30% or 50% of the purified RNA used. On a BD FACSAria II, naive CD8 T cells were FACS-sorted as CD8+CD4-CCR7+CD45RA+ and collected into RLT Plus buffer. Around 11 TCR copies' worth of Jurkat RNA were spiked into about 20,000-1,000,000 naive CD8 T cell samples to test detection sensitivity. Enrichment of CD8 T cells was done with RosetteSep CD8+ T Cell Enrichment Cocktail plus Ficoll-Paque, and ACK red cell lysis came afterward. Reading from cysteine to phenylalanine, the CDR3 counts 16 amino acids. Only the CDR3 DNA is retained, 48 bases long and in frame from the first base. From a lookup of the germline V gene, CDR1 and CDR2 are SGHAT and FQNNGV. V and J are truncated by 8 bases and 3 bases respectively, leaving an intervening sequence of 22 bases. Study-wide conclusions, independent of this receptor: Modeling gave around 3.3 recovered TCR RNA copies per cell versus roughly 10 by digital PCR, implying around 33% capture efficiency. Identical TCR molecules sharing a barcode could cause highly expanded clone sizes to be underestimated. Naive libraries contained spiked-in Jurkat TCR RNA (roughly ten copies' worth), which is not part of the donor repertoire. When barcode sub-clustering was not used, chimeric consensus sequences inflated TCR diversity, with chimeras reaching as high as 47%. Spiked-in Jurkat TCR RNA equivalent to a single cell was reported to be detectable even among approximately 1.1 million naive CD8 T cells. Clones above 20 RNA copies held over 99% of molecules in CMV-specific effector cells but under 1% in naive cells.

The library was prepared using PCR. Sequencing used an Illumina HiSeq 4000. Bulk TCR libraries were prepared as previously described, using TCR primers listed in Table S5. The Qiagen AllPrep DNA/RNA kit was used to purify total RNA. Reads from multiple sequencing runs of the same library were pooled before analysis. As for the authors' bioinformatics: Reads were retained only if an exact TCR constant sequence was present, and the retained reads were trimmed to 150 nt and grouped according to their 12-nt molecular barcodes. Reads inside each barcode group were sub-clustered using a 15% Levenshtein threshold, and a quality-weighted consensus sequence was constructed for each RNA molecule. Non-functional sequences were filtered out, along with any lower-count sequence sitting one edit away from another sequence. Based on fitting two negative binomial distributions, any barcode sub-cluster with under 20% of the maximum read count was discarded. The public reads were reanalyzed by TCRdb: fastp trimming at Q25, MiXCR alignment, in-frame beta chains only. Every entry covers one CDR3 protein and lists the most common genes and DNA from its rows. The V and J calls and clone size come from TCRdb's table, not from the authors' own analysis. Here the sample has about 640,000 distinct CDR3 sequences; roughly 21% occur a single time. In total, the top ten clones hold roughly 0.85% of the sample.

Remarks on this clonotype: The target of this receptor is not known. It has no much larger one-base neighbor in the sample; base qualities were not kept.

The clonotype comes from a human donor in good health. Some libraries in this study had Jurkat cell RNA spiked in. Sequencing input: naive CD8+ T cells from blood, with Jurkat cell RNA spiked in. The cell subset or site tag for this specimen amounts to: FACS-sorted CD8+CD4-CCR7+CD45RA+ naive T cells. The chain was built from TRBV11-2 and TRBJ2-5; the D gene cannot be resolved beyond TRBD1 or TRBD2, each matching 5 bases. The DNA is TGTGCCAGCGGCGTAGGGTACAGTGGGGGTAAAGAGACCCAGTACTTC. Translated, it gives CASGVGYSGGKETQYF.